One T cell receptor (beta chain) is described in this entry. Trimming stripped 6 bases from V and 3 bases from J, with 15 bases between. Germline loops: CDR1 LNHDA, CDR2 SQIVND (reference sequence). CDR3 length: 15 amino acids. The data were taken from a study of T cell changes during pregnancy in multiple sclerosis. Repertoires were generated with immunoSEQ multiplex PCR, while TCRdb's copy carries only in-frame clones and drops some. Of 49,000 or so clones in the sample, around 94% were seen once. The sequenced sample was CD4+ T cells from peripheral blood mononuclear cells, obtained in the second trimester of pregnancy. The V call is TRBV19, the J call TRBJ1-5, with D maybe TRBD1 (5 bases). This TCR derives from a female donor in good health, enrolled as a control in a pregnancy study. This chain's CDR3 is CASRTSDSLNQPQHF. The CDR3 nucleotides are TGTGCCAGTAGGACCTCAGACAGTCTCAATCAGCCCCAGCATTTT.